These 32 T cell receptor beta chains came from one sample sequenced in a study of blood T cell repertoires in COVID-19. Generated by immunoSEQ multiplex PCR, the TCRdb table keeps only in-frame clones and is missing some. The sample lists tens of thousands of clones, about 90% occurring once. The source material was peripheral blood. The source is a human donor with active COVID-19. The donor label of this sample is uncertain.

J is TRBJ1-4 and V is TRBV7-2, with 7 positions matching TRBD1. The V gene's germline CDR1 is SGHTA and CDR2 FQGNSA. CDR3 length equals 15 residues. The J segment lost 3 bases and the V segment lost 5 bases, leaving 6 bases of the junction unmatched. DNA for the CDR3: TGTGCCAGCAGCAGAAACAGGGGCGCTAATGAAAAACTGTTTTTT. Protein: CASSRNRGANEKLFF.

This clone was seen a single time. The chain carries TRBV18 and TRBJ2-1, with D tentatively TRBD2 (5 bases). The CDR3 has 15 amino acids. The germline V gene encodes CDR1 KGHSH and CDR2 LQKENI. V lost 0 bases and J lost 8, with 14 bases in between. The CDR3 reads CASSPPPPARDEQFF. In DNA, the CDR3 is TGTGCCAGCTCACCACCGCCACCTGCGAGGGATGAGCAGTTCTTC.

V gene TRBV19 combines with J gene TRBJ2-7; 9 nucleotides line up with TRBD1. This CDR3 spans 16 amino acids. In germline, CDR1 is LNHDA, CDR2 SQIVND (reference sequence). After removal of 3 bases from V and 5 bases from J, the junction contained 11 bases not matched to a gene. CDR3 nucleotides: TGTGCCAGTAGTATCCGAAAGACAGGGGGTGTGGACGAGCAGTACTTC. Protein: CASSIRKTGGVDEQYF.

The V gene is TRBV6-6, the J gene TRBJ2-3; the match to TRBD1 covers 7 bases. The CDR3 is 16 amino acids. The germline gives CDR1 MNHNY, CDR2 SVGAGI (reference sequence). V shed 6 bases and J 0 bases; nucleotides not matched to a gene: 9. The CDR3 DNA is TGTGCCAGCAGAACAGGGGACAGACTTAGCACAGATACGCAGTATTTT. The encoded protein is CASRTGDRLSTDTQYF.

V is TRBV5-1 and J is TRBJ2-7; 8 bases match TRBD1. CDR3 length: 15 amino acids. V trimming: 4 bases; J trimming: 0 bases; junction bases outside the gene matches: 6. Germline loops: CDR1 SGHRS, CDR2 YFSETQ. Written as DNA, the CDR3 is TGCGCCAGCAGCCTCGGGACAGGCTACTCCTACGAGCAGTACTTC. Residues: CASSLGTGYSYEQYF. The full variable domain, rest sourced from reference TRBV5-1 and TRBJ2-7, is KAGVTQTPRYLIKTRGQQVTLSCSPISGHRSVSWYQQTPGQGLQFLFEYFSETQRNKGNFPGRFSGRQFSNSRSEMNVSTLELGDSALYLCASSLGTGYSYEQYFGPGTRLTVT.

The chain recombines TRBV28 with TRBJ1-1; no definite D call. This CDR3 is 13 amino acids long. Looked up from germline, CDR1 is MDHEN and CDR2 is SYDVKM. V gave up 10 bases and J gave up 0 bases, with 12 bases separating them. CDR3: CATRGPLNTEAFF. The DNA for the CDR3 is TGTGCCACCCGTGGGCCTTTGAACACTGAAGCTTTCTTT.

The J gene is TRBJ2-3, the V gene TRBV4-2; 8 bases are a match to TRBD1. This CDR3 is 15 amino acids long. Unmatched junction bases numbered 2, after V lost 0 bases and J lost 3 bases. CDR1 and CDR2 from the germline V gene are LGHNA and YNFKEQ. The CDR3 region is CASSQDRTGTDTQYF. CDR3 coding DNA: TGTGCCAGCAGCCAAGACCGGACAGGGACAGATACGCAGTATTTT.

The chain couples TRBV28 to TRBJ1-5; 8 positions agree with TRBD1. The V gene end was trimmed by 5 bases and the J gene end by 2 bases; junction bases not matched to a gene: 2. The CDR3 totals 14 residues. Germline values: CDR1 MDHEN, CDR2 SYDVKM. The CDR3 is CASSGQGGNQPQHF. CDR3 DNA sequence: TGTGCCAGCAGTGGACAGGGAGGCAATCAGCCCCAGCATTTT.

This clone turned up a few times. CDR3 residues: CASSQNDRGNQPQHF. The CDR3 coding sequence is TGTGCCAGCAGTCAAAACGACAGGGGCAATCAGCCCCAGCATTTT. The chain employs TRBV28 and TRBJ1-5, with TRBD1 matching over 7 bases. With 5 bases clipped from V and 2 bases from J, the junction kept 6 bases outside the gene matches. This CDR3 region has 15 residues. CDR1 MDHEN and CDR2 SYDVKM come from the germline V gene.

The rearrangement uses TRBV27 and TRBJ2-7, with TRBD2 as a possible D gene (6 bases). The V end lost 1 base, the J end lost 9 bases, and 10 bases lay between the germline ends. The germline gives CDR1 MNHEY, CDR2 SMNVEV (reference sequence). This CDR3 comprises 12 residues. The CDR3 region is CASSLLGLPQYF. The CDR3 nucleotides are TGTGCCAGCAGTTTATTAGGACTACCGCAGTACTTC.

The chain has TRBV11-2 and TRBJ1-2, with D possibly being TRBD1 (5 bases). Germline V gene lookup returns CDR1 SGHAT and CDR2 FQNNGV. V gave up 1 base and J gave up 3 bases, with 9 bases separating them. The CDR3 length is 14 residues. The CDR3 DNA is TGTGCCAGCAGCTTAGGTGCGGGGGACTATGGCTACACCTTC. Translation: CASSLGAGDYGYTF.

The chain joins TRBV5-6 to TRBJ2-7; D not certain. The CDR3 runs to 14 residues. V dropped 4 bases and J dropped 0 bases, with 11 bases sitting between them. CDR1 is SGHDT, CDR2 YYEEEE, per germline. The CDR3 DNA follows: TGTGCCAGCAGCAAATTGCCCAGCTCCTACGAGCAGTACTTC. It codes for CASSKLPSSYEQYF. Looking up the rest from reference TRBV5-6 and TRBJ2-7 gives the full variable domain: DAGVTQSPTHLIKTRGQQVTLRCSPKSGHDTVSWYQQALGQGPQFIFQYYEEEERQRGNFPDRFSGHQFPNYSSELNVNALLLGDSALYLCASSKLPSSYEQYFGPGTRLTVT.

The rearrangement joins TRBV19 to TRBJ2-3; 10 nucleotides match TRBD1. Unmatched junction bases numbered 7, after V lost 5 bases and J lost 5 bases. The CDR3 length is 15 residues. The germline gives CDR1 LNHDA, CDR2 SQIVND (reference sequence). The CDR3, as DNA: TGTGCCAGTAGTGAAGACAGGGGGCGTTTAGATACGCAGTATTTT. Its protein is CASSEDRGRLDTQYF.

The CDR3 sequence is CASGKQGAGNTEAFF. In nucleotides, the CDR3 is TGTGCCAGCGGGAAACAGGGGGCGGGGAACACTGAAGCTTTCTTT. The chain couples TRBV2 to TRBJ1-1, with 9 bases fitting TRBD1. Trimming removed 8 bases from V and 1 base from J; junction bases left unmatched: 8. The CDR3 length is 15 residues. Germline V gene sequence: CDR1 SNHLY, CDR2 FYNNEI.

The CDR3 sequence is CSVSGTGESTEAFF. CDR3 DNA: TGCAGCGTGTCCGGGACAGGGGAGTCCACTGAAGCTTTCTTT. This chain connects TRBV29-1 to TRBJ1-1, with 10 bases fitting TRBD1. This CDR3 contains 14 residues. V shed 6 bases, J shed 4 bases, and the junction held 8 bases outside the gene matches. CDR1 is SQVTM and CDR2 is ANQGSEA in the germline V gene.

This chain uses TRBV21-1 with TRBJ2-3; TRBD2 is the table's D call, not checked against the DNA. TRBV21-1 is classified as a pseudogene. The CDR3 is 19 residues long. CDR3 sequence: CASSITGTSGPTSTDTQYF. The CDR3, as DNA: TGTGCCAGCAGCATTACCGGGACTAGCGGGCCAACTAGCACAGATACGCAGTATTTT.

In DNA form, the CDR3 reads TGTGCCAGCAGCCAAGGGAGCGGGACTGGAAACACCATATATTTT. Amino acid sequence: CASSQGSGTGNTIYF. The rearrangement uses TRBV3-1 (or the pseudogene TRBV3-2) and TRBJ1-3, with D hard to call. Between the trimmed V and J ends, which lost 1 base and 2 bases, there was a span of 9 bases. Germline V CDR1 and CDR2: LGHDT, YNNKEL (reference sequence). The CDR3 has 15 residues.

Notes on this clone: The sample carries other DNA sequences with the same CDR3. V and J are TRBV5-1 and TRBJ2-3; possible D gene TRBD1, 6 bases. Germline V gene data show CDR1 as SGHRS and CDR2 as YFSETQ. The V end lost 0 bases, the J end lost 5 bases, and 13 bases lay between the germline ends. The CDR3 length is 15 residues. The CDR3 DNA is TGCGCCAGCAGCTTGGGATCAGGGGTGGAAGATACGCAGTATTTT. Translating it yields CASSLGSGVEDTQYF.

V gene TRBV20-1 combines with J gene TRBJ2-5; 7 bases are a match to TRBD2. The germline V gene has CDR1 DFQATT and CDR2 SNEGSKA (reference sequence). V lost 3 bases, J lost 0 bases, and 19 bases stayed unmatched. CDR3 size: 19 residues. The CDR3 bases are TGCAGTGCTAGTCCCCACCCTTATTCGAGCGGGGAGTACCAAGAGACCCAGTACTTC. Its protein is CSASPHPYSSGEYQETQYF.

V and J are TRBV5-6 and TRBJ2-7, with D perhaps TRBD2 (7 bases). The length of the CDR3 is 16 residues. The germline V gene encodes CDR1 SGHDT and CDR2 YYEEEE. The germline V and J ends were trimmed by 4 bases and 5 bases, with 22 bases remaining between them. In nucleotides, the CDR3 is TGTGCCAGCAGCCCGGCAGGGGCGGGAGTAGTTCACGAGCAGTACTTC. Translating gives CASSPAGAGVVHEQYF.

This chain uses TRBV7-9 with TRBJ1-2; a possible D gene is TRBD1 (5 bases). The CDR3 contains 16 residues. V was trimmed by 4 bases and J by 0 bases, leaving 15 bases between them. Germline lookup yields CDR1 SEHNR and CDR2 FQNEAQ (reference sequence). The chain's CDR3 is CASSSRDGRTNYGYTF. The CDR3 bases are TGTGCCAGCAGCTCTCGGGACGGGAGGACTAACTATGGCTACACCTTC.

The chain links TRBV7-2 to TRBJ2-5; TRBD1 might be the D (5 bases). V lost 2 bases, J lost 5 bases, and 9 bases lay in between. The CDR3 has 13 amino acids. Germline V gene sequence: CDR1 SGHTA, CDR2 FQGNSA. The CDR3 reads CASSLSRGETQYF. The CDR3 region has the DNA TGTGCCAGCAGCTTAAGTAGGGGCGAGACCCAGTACTTC.

This clone was recorded only once. V gene TRBV6-2 or TRBV6-3 combines with J gene TRBJ1-5, with D unclear. V gave up 4 bases and J gave up 0 bases, with 13 bases separating them. The CDR3 is 16 residues long. In germline, CDR1 is MNHEY, CDR2 SVGEGT. CDR3 protein: CASSLGGFYSNQPQHF. CDR3 bases: TGTGCCAGCAGTTTGGGAGGATTTTATAGCAATCAGCCCCAGCATTTT.

A few counts support this clone. The chain joins TRBV29-1 to TRBJ2-2; 8 nucleotides agree with TRBD2. J lost 5 bases, V lost 4 bases, and 6 bases had no gene match. The CDR3 totals 14 residues. Germline lookup yields CDR1 SQVTM and CDR2 ANQGSEA. CDR3 nucleotides: TGCAGCGTTGCAGGGACTAGGACTACCGGGGAGCTGTTTTTT. Amino acid sequence: CSVAGTRTTGELFF.

This chain links TRBV5-4 with TRBJ2-6, with a tentative D call TRBD2 (5 bases). V lost 4 bases, J lost 3 bases, and 20 bases lay in between. CDR1 SGHNT and CDR2 YYREEE come from the germline V gene (reference sequence). The CDR3 has 18 amino acids. In DNA, the CDR3 is TGTGCCAGCAGCCGCCCGCAACGGGGAACTTATGGGGCCAACGTCCTGACTTTC. This translates into CASSRPQRGTYGANVLTF. Full variable domain (outside the CDR3, taken from reference TRBV5-4 and TRBJ2-6): ETGVTQSPTHLIKTRGQQVTLRCSSQSGHNTVSWYQQALGQGPQFIFQYYREEENGRGNFPPRFSGLQFPNYSSELNVNALELDDSALYLCASSRPQRGTYGANVLTFGAGSRLTVL.

The chain employs TRBV7-2 and TRBJ1-2, with 9 bases fitting TRBD1. Trimming removed 4 bases from V and 2 bases from J; junction bases left unmatched: 8. Germline CDR1 SGHTA, CDR2 FQGNSA. The CDR3 has 16 amino acids. CDR3 amino acids: CASSSVTGGQNYGYTF. CDR3 in DNA: TGTGCCAGCAGCTCGGTTACAGGGGGCCAAAACTATGGCTACACCTTC.

The chain uses TRBV4-1 and TRBJ2-1; 7 bases agree with TRBD2. This CDR3 is 16 amino acids long. Germline V gene lookup returns CDR1 MGHRA and CDR2 YSYEKL. Unmatched junction bases numbered 9, after V lost 1 base and J lost 6 bases. The DNA for the CDR3 is TGCGCCAGCAGCCAAGTTTCCGGGAGGAGGGCCAATGAGCAGTTCTTC. Its protein is CASSQVSGRRANEQFF.

The chain joins TRBV7-6 to TRBJ2-1; 12 nucleotides agree with TRBD2. CDR1 and CDR2 (germline): SGHVS, FNYEAQ. Trimming cost V 5 bases and J 4 bases; bases outside gene matches: 6. The CDR3 consists of 16 residues. The CDR3: CASSPGLAGLYNEQFF. Written as DNA, the CDR3 is TGTGCCAGCAGCCCCGGACTAGCGGGATTGTACAATGAGCAGTTCTTC.

This sequence joins TRBV30 and TRBJ1-4; no reliable D call. Between the trimmed V and J ends, which lost 0 bases and 5 bases, there was a span of 10 bases. Germline CDR1 is GTSNPN and CDR2 is SVGIG (reference sequence). CDR3 length equals 14 residues. CDR3 bases: TGTGCCTGGAGTGTAGGGCCGGGGAATGAAAAACTGTTTTTT. Translating gives CAWSVGPGNEKLFF.

V usage is TRBV5-4 and J usage is TRBJ2-5; 11 positions agree with TRBD1. Per germline, CDR1 SGHNT and CDR2 YYREEE (reference sequence). J was trimmed by 5 bases and V by 4 bases; bases with no gene match: 7. This CDR3 spans 15 amino acids. The CDR3 DNA is TGTGCCAGCAGCCCCGGACAGGGGGCCTTCGAGACCCAGTACTTC. It translates to CASSPGQGAFETQYF.

The chain is built from TRBV28 and TRBJ1-6, with D maybe TRBD1 (6 bases). This CDR3 has 16 amino acids. The V and J ends lost 6 bases and 7 bases respectively, with 19 bases between them. Per germline, CDR1 MDHEN and CDR2 SYDVKM. CDR3 sequence reads: CASSPRSGHPNSPLHF. As DNA, the CDR3 is TGTGCCAGCAGCCCTCGCTCGGGACACCCAAATTCACCCCTCCACTTT. The entire variable domain, with the rest obtained from reference TRBV28 and TRBJ1-6, is as follows: DVKVTQSSRYLVKRTGEKVFLECVQDMDHENMFWYRQDPGLGLRLIYFSYDVKMKEKGDIPEGYSVSREKKERFSLILESASTNQTSMYLCASSPRSGHPNSPLHFGNGTRLTVT.

This clone has a single count. The chain couples TRBV27 to TRBJ2-6, with 7 bases that match TRBD1. The V and J ends lost 1 base and 0 bases, in that order; junction bases with no gene match: 9. Germline CDR1 is MNHEY and CDR2 is SMNVEV (reference sequence). The CDR3 totals 19 residues. Here the CDR3 reads CASSLYPLDRFSGANVLTF. The CDR3 DNA sequence: TGTGCCAGCAGTTTATACCCCCTGGACAGGTTCTCTGGGGCCAACGTCCTGACTTTC.